This note documents a single T cell receptor beta chain sequence. Its antigen is not yet known. No base quality information exists; no much larger clone differs at one position. To prepare the library, 5' RACE was applied. The sequencing machine was an Illumina HiSeq 2000. Template switching added a universal primer binding site, and the final cDNA carried a unique molecular identifier that allowed TCR cDNA molecules to be counted accurately. Specific primers in the conserved constant-segment region were used to synthesize first-strand cDNA for TCR alpha and beta chains. To control for contamination, every cDNA library was double barcoded, receiving both a SMART-Mk sample barcode and Illumina barcodes. TruSeq adapter sequences and Illumina sample barcodes were added in two successive PCR steps. The Illumina HiSeq platform was used with custom primers to sequence TCR alpha and beta cDNA libraries. In the source study's methods: MiGEC was used to process raw reads and extract unique molecular identifiers, and MiXCR was used to find CDR3 positions. Recombination models were inferred per individual with the repgenHMM and IGoR tools using an EM algorithm. The analysis of shared clonotypes was done with the tcR package in R, with sharing normalized by the product of cloneset sizes. To study raw recombination free of thymic and clonal selection effects, out-of-frame nonproductive sequences were analyzed. TCRdb itself trimmed the public reads at Q25 with fastp, ran MiXCR and retained productive beta chains. CDR3 protein duplicates are merged, each entry listing the most common genes and DNA. The V and J calls shown here were made by TCRdb, not taken from the authors' results. The sample records around 470,000 distinct CDR3 sequences, 14% of which are singletons. The ten largest clones represent more than 0.5% of the sample.

The data stem from a study of identical twins (dated by TCRdb to 2015 to 2016). At the level of the whole study: The study deep-sequenced TCR alpha and beta repertoires from monozygotic twins, unrelated adults of various ages and cord blood to test whether fetal clonotypes persist. To rule out contamination, the twin experiments were replicated at different times with different library preparation protocols. Here is what the overall study found, with its caveats: Conclusions relied on cross-sectional statistical analysis, since the same donors could not be followed over many years. In monozygotic twins, out-of-frame TCR alpha sharing was systematically underestimated by recombination models, although the models agreed with sharing between unrelated individuals. Compared with coincidental sharing between unrelated individuals, out-of-frame TCR alpha sequences shared between twins showed an excess of sequences with low generation probability. Invariant T cells such as MAIT and iNKT could partly confound zero-insertion analyses, though diverse VJ usage argued against this for most clonotypes. In beta out-of-frame sequences, excess twin sharing was weaker, because having fewer shared sequences lowered the signal-to-noise ratio. Abundant cord blood beta clonotypes had fewer insertions, young adult naive repertoires showed a similar but weaker trend, and memory repertoires showed no such trend.

The CDR3 covers 16 residues, taking in both the cysteine and the phenylalanine. Just the 48-base CDR3 DNA is kept, in frame starting at base 1. The V end loses 6 bases and the J end loses 4 bases, and a stretch of 22 bases separates them. Via the germline V gene, CDR1 is MNHNS and CDR2 SASEGT. Only healthy Caucasian donors were included. The twin cohort consisted of three pairs of female monozygotic twins, all aged about 18 to 29 years. CD4+ and CD8+ T cell populations were isolated with positive isolation kits from Invitrogen. These data were likewise used in another study, on yellow fever vaccine responses in identical twins. The second study reports: The T cell response to vaccination in identical twins was reported by the authors to appear partly convergent and partly personalized. The study precisely tracked vaccine-responding T cell clones in identical twins.

The source of this sequence is a woman younger than 35 in good health. The rearrangement combines TRBV6-1 with TRBJ2-7; a tentative D match to TRBD2 spans 5 bases. Sequencing was carried out using CD4+ T cells sorted from blood. At the DNA level, the sequence is TGTGCCAGCAGGCGTCGTCATCGGGGAGACGATTACGAGCAGTACTTC. Translated, this is CASRRRHRGDDYEQYF.